The 31 T cell receptor beta chains presented below share a single source sample, sequenced in a study of cytomegalovirus exposure and HLA in healthy donors. A multiplex PCR was run with 60 Vbeta primers and 13 Jbeta primers. The data were produced by immunoSEQ multiplex PCR, yet TCRdb's version contains in-frame clones alone and is incomplete. The table shows approximately 190,000 clones, with roughly 80% occurring only once. Material for sequencing was PBMCs. The receptors here all came from a man aged 45-60 years in good health and CMV-seronegative.

This rearrangement joins TRBV7-2 to TRBJ1-5; tentative D call: TRBD1 (6 bases). The CDR3 is made up of 15 amino acids. Germline V lookup: CDR1 SGHTA, CDR2 FQGNSA. The ends were cut back, 1 base at V and 0 bases at J, with 7 bases in the middle. CDR3 loop: CASSLEQGSNQPQHF. CDR3 DNA sequence: TGTGCCAGCAGCTTAGAACAGGGTAGCAATCAGCCCCAGCATTTT.

The chain joins TRBV6-5 to TRBJ2-7, with D perhaps TRBD1 (6 bases). With 2 bases removed from V and 3 bases from J, the gap between germline ends came to 14 bases. The CDR3 length is 15 residues. CDR1 and CDR2 from the germline V gene are MNHEY and SVGAGI. The CDR3: CASSYTHQQGYEQYF. CDR3 DNA sequence: TGTGCCAGCAGTTACACCCATCAACAGGGCTACGAGCAGTACTTC.

The rearrangement joins TRBV6-5 to TRBJ1-1; D might be TRBD1 (6 bases). Germline V lookup: CDR1 MNHEY, CDR2 SVGAGI. V lost 6 bases and J 2 bases, leaving 10 bases between the germline ends. The CDR3 is 13 amino acids. The DNA for the CDR3 is TGTGCCAGCAGCCAGGGACATAACACTGAAGCTTTCTTT. It encodes CASSQGHNTEAFF.

This clone showed up just once. The chain links TRBV5-4 to TRBJ1-2, with a tentative D call TRBD1 (6 bases). Germline CDR1 is SGHNT and CDR2 is YYREEE (reference sequence). Trimming took off 0 bases at V and 2 bases at J, with 11 bases between the two ends. This CDR3 is 15 amino acids long. The CDR3 coding sequence is TGTGCCAGCAGCTTGGACCTACAGGGAAACTATGGCTACACCTTC. Amino acids: CASSLDLQGNYGYTF.

The chain couples TRBV25-1 to TRBJ2-7; 7 positions match TRBD2. V shed 8 bases and J 0 bases; nucleotides not matched to a gene: 7. The CDR3 runs 14 residues. The V gene's germline CDR1 is MGHDK and CDR2 SYGVNS. The CDR3 here is CASGLGGSSYEQYF. The CDR3 coding sequence is TGTGCCAGCGGGCTGGGGGGGTCCTCCTACGAGCAGTACTTC.

This clone occurred once. The V gene is TRBV4-1, the J gene TRBJ2-4, with D unresolved. The CDR3 totals 13 residues. Trimming left V 1 base short and J 6 bases short, with 7 bases between. Germline V gene data show CDR1 as MGHRA and CDR2 as YSYEKL. In DNA form, the CDR3 reads TGCGCCAGCAGCCAAGCACGAGGAAACATTCAGTACTTC. Its translation is CASSQARGNIQYF.

The gene calls are TRBV2 and TRBJ2-2, with TRBD2 matching 9 bases. The CDR3 has 18 amino acids. Germline lookup yields CDR1 SNHLY and CDR2 FYNNEI. V lost 7 bases, J lost 5 bases, and 17 bases stayed unmatched. CDR3 protein: CASTGTSRGPSRTGELFF. The CDR3 nucleotides are TGTGCCAGCACAGGGACTAGCAGGGGCCCCTCCAGGACCGGGGAGCTGTTTTTT.

V usage is TRBV25-1 and J usage is TRBJ1-4; the match to TRBD1 covers 9 bases. This CDR3 spans 15 amino acids. Germline-derived CDR1 and CDR2 are MGHDK and SYGVNS. Trimming at V came to 4 bases and at J to 5 bases, leaving 5 bases not matched to a gene. Here the CDR3 reads CASSVDGTGNEKLFF. The CDR3 DNA sequence: TGTGCCAGCAGTGTGGACGGGACAGGGAATGAAAAACTGTTTTTT.

This CDR3 reads CASSEYGTARTDTQYF. In DNA form, the CDR3 reads TGTGCCAGCAGTGAGTACGGGACAGCCCGCACAGATACGCAGTATTTT. This sequence joins TRBV6-1 and TRBJ2-3, with 7 bases fitting TRBD1. V shed 3 bases, J shed 1 base, and the junction held 7 bases outside the gene matches. CDR3 size: 16 residues. Germline V gene sequence: CDR1 MNHNS, CDR2 SASEGT.

The rearrangement links TRBV2 to TRBJ1-4; 8 bases fit TRBD1. Germline values: CDR1 SNHLY, CDR2 FYNNEI. J lost 4 bases, V lost 6 bases, and 7 bases had no gene match. CDR3 length: 15 amino acids. The CDR3 nucleotides are TGTGCCAGCAGCGTCACAGGGGGGGATAATGAAAAACTGTTTTTT. It translates to CASSVTGGDNEKLFF.

The chain has TRBV27 and TRBJ1-4; no clear D. The ends were cut back, 6 bases at V and 10 bases at J, with 12 bases in the middle. Germline V lookup: CDR1 MNHEY, CDR2 SMNVEV (reference sequence). This CDR3 spans 12 amino acids. The CDR3 nucleotides read TGTGCCAGCAGCGTCAATCGAGGAAAACTGTTTTTT. Protein sequence: CASSVNRGKLFF.

V and J are TRBV7-8 and TRBJ2-1; 7 bases line up with TRBD1. The CDR3 runs 15 residues. The trim removed 5 bases at V and 4 bases at J, leaving 8 bases unmatched. Looked up from germline, CDR1 is SGHVS and CDR2 is FQNEAQ. DNA of the CDR3: TGTGCCAGCAGCCTCGGGACAGAACCTTACAATGAGCAGTTCTTC. Translation gives CASSLGTEPYNEQFF.

This chain connects TRBV18 to TRBJ1-1; no definite D call. Germline V lookup: CDR1 KGHSH, CDR2 LQKENI. CDR3 length equals 13 residues. Trimming removed 2 bases from V and 2 bases from J, with 6 bases in between. The CDR3 DNA follows: TGTGCCAGCTCACCAACAGCTAACACTGAAGCTTTCTTT. Translation gives CASSPTANTEAFF.

The chain employs TRBV7-2 and TRBJ2-5; the D is unclear. This CDR3 is 13 amino acids long. Trimming pared 3 bases from V and 7 bases from J, leaving 12 bases between. CDR1 and CDR2 (germline): SGHTA, FQGNSA. CDR3 coding DNA: TGTGCCAGCAGCTTGTACGGCCAGGCGACCCAGTACTTC. This gives the protein CASSLYGQATQYF.

As concerns this clone: Other DNA sequences in this specimen translate into the identical CDR3. The rearrangement uses TRBV7-9 and TRBJ1-2, with D unresolved. In germline, CDR1 is SEHNR, CDR2 FQNEAQ (reference sequence). V dropped 3 bases and J dropped 2 bases, with 7 bases sitting between them. The CDR3 is 13 residues long. The DNA for the CDR3 is TGTGCCAGCAGCTTCGGCGGGAACTATGGCTACACCTTC. Amino acid sequence: CASSFGGNYGYTF.

The V and J genes are TRBV30 and TRBJ2-7; D perhaps matches TRBD2 (7 bases). In germline, CDR1 is GTSNPN, CDR2 SVGIG (reference sequence). The CDR3 contains 14 residues. The V and J ends lost 0 bases and 7 bases respectively, with 16 bases between them. The CDR3 spells CAWSVRGGAREQYF. The CDR3, as DNA: TGTGCCTGGAGTGTACGAGGGGGGGCTAGGGAGCAGTACTTC.

In DNA, the CDR3 is TGTGCCAGCAGCCGATACGGGGATGTTGAAAAACTGTTTTTT. Protein: CASSRYGDVEKLFF. The chain uses TRBV7-9 and TRBJ1-4; D gene unclear. CDR1 is SEHNR and CDR2 is FQNEAQ in the germline V gene (reference sequence). Trimming took 5 bases from V and 7 from J, leaving 14 bases between them. The CDR3 runs to 14 residues.

The rearrangement links TRBV4-1 to TRBJ2-5; 11 positions match TRBD2. The J call may not be correct, given that the DNA end is closer to TRBJ2-7. This CDR3 is 16 amino acids long. Germline V gives CDR1 MGHRA, CDR2 YSYEKL. This CDR3 is CASSQVTSGGSYEQYF. CDR3 DNA sequence: TGCGCCAGCAGCCAGGTTACTAGCGGGGGCTCCTACGAGCAGTACTTC.

The chain is built from TRBV19 and TRBJ2-3; D gene ambiguous. This CDR3 contains 14 residues. Trimming left V 0 bases short and J 0 bases short, with 4 bases between. From germline, CDR1 is LNHDA and CDR2 SQIVND (reference sequence). The CDR3: CASSIDTSTDTQYF. CDR3 bases: TGTGCCAGTAGTATAGATACTAGCACAGATACGCAGTATTTT.

The chain links TRBV7-2 to TRBJ2-5, with D possibly being TRBD1 (6 bases). The V and J ends lost 1 base and 7 bases respectively, with 13 bases between them. The CDR3 has 14 residues. Germline lookup yields CDR1 SGHTA and CDR2 FQGNSA. The CDR3 loop is CASSLDTGLGTQYF. CDR3 nucleotide sequence: TGTGCCAGCAGCTTAGATACAGGGTTGGGGACCCAGTACTTC.

The chain recombines TRBV19 with TRBJ1-2; 9 positions agree with TRBD1. The CDR3 covers 16 residues. The germline V gene has CDR1 LNHDA and CDR2 SQIVND (reference sequence). The J segment lost 2 bases and the V segment lost 3 bases, leaving 7 bases of the junction unmatched. CDR3 sequence reads: CASSIPGTGRNYGYTF. CDR3 DNA: TGTGCCAGTAGTATTCCCGGGACAGGGAGGAACTATGGCTACACCTTC.

Of note for this clone: Other DNA sequences of this sample code for an identical CDR3. The chain employs TRBV7-9 and TRBJ2-7, with no clear D. The V gene's germline CDR1 is SEHNR and CDR2 FQNEAQ (reference sequence). V lost 4 bases to trimming and J lost 3 bases, with 4 bases between them. This CDR3 spans 11 amino acids. Here the CDR3 DNA reads TGTGCCAGCAGCTCTAACTACGAGCAGTACTTC. Translating it yields CASSSNYEQYF. Complete variable domain (other parts from reference TRBV7-9 and TRBJ2-7): DTGVSQNPRHKITKRGQNVTFRCDPISEHNRLYWYRQTLGQGPEFLTYFQNEAQLEKSRLLSDRFSAERPKGSFSTLEIQRTEQGDSAMYLCASSSNYEQYFGPGTRLTVT.

The CDR3 sequence is CASSPYTTGDNSNQPQHF. DNA for the CDR3: TGTGCCAGCTCACCGTACACGACAGGGGACAATAGCAATCAGCCCCAGCATTTT. The chain joins TRBV18 to TRBJ1-5; 8 bases line up with TRBD1. The CDR3 is 18 amino acids. The germline CDR1 and CDR2 sequences are KGHSH and LQKENI. The J segment lost 0 bases and the V segment lost 3 bases, leaving 10 bases of the junction unmatched.

The rearrangement links TRBV5-4 to TRBJ2-6, with D tentatively TRBD2 (7 bases). The CDR3 contains 17 residues. CDR1 and CDR2 from the germline V gene are SGHNT and YYREEE (reference sequence). The V gene lost 4 bases and the J gene lost 0 bases, with 14 bases spanning the gap. In nucleotides, the CDR3 is TGTGCCAGCAGCGTGAATAGGGGGGGCTCTGGGGCCAACGTCCTGACTTTC. Amino acid sequence: CASSVNRGGSGANVLTF.

This chain uses TRBV9 with TRBJ2-5; 10 bases fit TRBD2. The trim removed 7 bases at V and 4 bases at J, leaving 10 bases unmatched. Germline V gene data show CDR1 as SGDLS and CDR2 as YYNGEE. The CDR3 spans 15 residues. The CDR3 loop reads CASSTSGGAPETQYF. CDR3 nucleotides: TGTGCCAGCTCTACCAGCGGGGGGGCCCCAGAGACCCAGTACTTC.

The chain recombines TRBV9 with TRBJ2-7; a weak D match, TRBD1 (6 bases). With 0 bases removed from V and 2 bases from J, the gap between germline ends came to 6 bases. CDR1 is SGDLS, CDR2 YYNGEE, per germline. The CDR3 is 13 amino acids. In DNA form, the CDR3 reads TGTGCCAGCAGCGTAGGGACAGCCTACGAGCAGTACTTC. Translation: CASSVGTAYEQYF. Full variable domain (outside the CDR3, taken from reference TRBV9 and TRBJ2-7): DSGVTQTPKHLITATGQRVTLRCSPRSGDLSVYWYQQSLDQGLQFLIQYYNGEERAKGNILERFSAQQFPDLHSELNLSSLELGDSALYFCASSVGTAYEQYFGPGTRLTVT.

V is TRBV5-6 and J is TRBJ2-3; TRBD2 aligns across 8 bases. The CDR3 length is 16 residues. V shed 3 bases, J shed 7 bases, and the junction held 13 bases outside the gene matches. Germline V lookup: CDR1 SGHDT, CDR2 YYEEEE. CDR3 protein: CASSYGLAAPRNTQYF. The CDR3 nucleotides read TGTGCCAGCAGCTACGGACTAGCTGCCCCAAGGAATACGCAGTATTTT.

The CDR3 spells CATSGFGGGPSYNEQFF. As DNA, the CDR3 is TGTGCCACCAGCGGATTCGGCGGGGGCCCCTCCTACAATGAGCAGTTCTTC. V usage is TRBV15 and J usage is TRBJ2-1, with D possibly being TRBD2 (7 bases). The CDR3 contains 17 residues. CDR1 LNHNV and CDR2 YYDKDF come from the germline V gene (reference sequence). With 5 bases removed from V and 0 bases from J, the gap between germline ends came to 17 bases.

The gene calls are TRBV5-6 and TRBJ2-5, with a tentative D call TRBD2 (5 bases). The closer fit of TRBJ2-7 to the DNA end suggests the J call may be wrong. This CDR3 is 13 amino acids long. Germline loops: CDR1 SGHDT, CDR2 YYEEEE. The CDR3: CASSLSGTYEQYF. CDR3 nucleotide sequence: TGTGCCAGCAGCTTGTCGGGAACCTACGAGCAGTACTTC.

The CDR3 loop reads CAISEKGVEYTEAFF. Here the CDR3 DNA reads TGTGCCATCAGTGAGAAGGGGGTTGAGTACACTGAAGCTTTCTTT. This chain links TRBV10-3 with TRBJ1-1; perhaps TRBD1 as D (6 bases). CDR1 ENHRY and CDR2 SYGVKD come from the germline V gene. V was trimmed by 2 bases and J by 3 bases, leaving 13 bases between them. This CDR3 is 15 amino acids long.

The chain has TRBV7-2 and TRBJ2-5, with TRBD2 identical over 12 bases. This CDR3 comprises 18 residues. V trimming: 3 bases; J trimming: 1 base; junction bases outside the gene matches: 9. Germline CDR1 reads SGHTA; CDR2 reads FQGNSA. As DNA, the CDR3 is TGTGCCAGCAGCTTTTGGATACCGACTAGCGGGGGCCAAGAGACCCAGTACTTC. It encodes CASSFWIPTSGGQETQYF.